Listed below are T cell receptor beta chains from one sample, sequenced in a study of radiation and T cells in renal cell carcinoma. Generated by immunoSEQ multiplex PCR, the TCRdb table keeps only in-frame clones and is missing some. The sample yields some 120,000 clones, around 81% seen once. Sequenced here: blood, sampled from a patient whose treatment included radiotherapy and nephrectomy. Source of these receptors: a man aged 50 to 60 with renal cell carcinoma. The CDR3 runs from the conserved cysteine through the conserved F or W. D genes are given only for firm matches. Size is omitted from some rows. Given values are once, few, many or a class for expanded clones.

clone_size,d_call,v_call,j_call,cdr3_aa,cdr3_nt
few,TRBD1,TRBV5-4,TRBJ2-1,CASSSGDRGYNEQFF,TGTGCCAGCAGCTCTGGGGACAGGGGATACAATGAGCAGTTCTTC
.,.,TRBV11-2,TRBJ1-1,CASSLVGAMNTEAFF,TGTGCCAGCAGCTTAGTAGGGGCCATGAACACTGAAGCTTTCTTT
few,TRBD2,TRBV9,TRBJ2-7,CASSISGSINEQYF,TGTGCCAGCAGCATTAGCGGGAGTATCAACGAGCAGTACTTC
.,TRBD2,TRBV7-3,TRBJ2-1,CASSSYPGTSGRAYNEQFF,TGTGCCAGCAGCTCCTATCCCGGGACTAGCGGGAGGGCCTACAATGAGCAGTTCTTC
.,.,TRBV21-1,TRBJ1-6,CASSRNSSSYNSPLHF,TGTGCCAGCAGCAGGAATTCGAGCTCCTATAATTCACCCCTCCACTTT
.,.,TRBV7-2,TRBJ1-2,CASSSTPGAGGYTF,TGTGCCAGCAGCTCCACCCCCGGGGCAGGTGGCTACACCTTC
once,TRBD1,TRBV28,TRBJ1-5,CASRPTDREIQPQHF,TGTGCCAGCAGGCCGACCGACAGGGAAATACAGCCCCAGCATTTT
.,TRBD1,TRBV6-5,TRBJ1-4,CASSSGQVEKLFF,TGTGCCAGCAGTTCCGGACAGGTTGAAAAACTGTTTTTT
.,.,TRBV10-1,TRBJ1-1,CASSVSRNTEAFF,TGCGCCAGCAGTGTTTCTCGGAACACTGAAGCTTTCTTT
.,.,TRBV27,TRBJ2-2,CASSDPKTNTGELFF,TGTGCCAGCAGCGATCCGAAGACAAACACCGGGGAGCTGTTTTTT
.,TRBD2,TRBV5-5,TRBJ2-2,CASSFHPGLAGGQTGELFF,TGTGCCAGCAGCTTCCACCCGGGACTAGCGGGGGGGCAGACCGGGGAGCTGTTTTTT
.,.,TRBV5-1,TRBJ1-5,CASSSGPSSNQPQHF,TGCGCCAGCAGCTCCGGGCCTAGTAGCAATCAGCCCCAGCATTTT
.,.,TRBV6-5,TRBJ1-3,CASSYSRDGNTIYF,TGTGCCAGCAGTTACTCCAGGGATGGAAACACCATATATTTT
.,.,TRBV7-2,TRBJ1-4,CASSREVGKKLFF,TGTGCCAGCAGCCGGGAGGTCGGGAAAAAACTGTTTTTT
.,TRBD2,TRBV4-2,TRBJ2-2,CASSQVTGRGTGELFF,TGTGCCAGCAGCCAAGTCACCGGGAGGGGAACCGGGGAGCTGTTTTTT
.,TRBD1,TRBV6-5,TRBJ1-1,CASSWDRGGTEAFF,TGTGCCAGCAGTTGGGACAGAGGAGGCACTGAAGCTTTCTTT
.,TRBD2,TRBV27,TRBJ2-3,CASSFPGGESTDTQYF,TGTGCCAGCAGTTTCCCGGGGGGGGAGTCGACAGATACGCAGTATTTT
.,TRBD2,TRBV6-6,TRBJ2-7,CASSYGLAGVGEQYF,TGTGCCAGCAGTTACGGACTAGCGGGAGTAGGCGAGCAGTACTTC
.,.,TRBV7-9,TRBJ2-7,CASSQDGSYEQYF,TGTGCCAGCAGCCAAGACGGGAGCTACGAGCAGTACTTC
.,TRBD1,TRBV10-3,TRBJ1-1,CAIGQGQAHLNTEAFF,TGTGCCATCGGCCAGGGACAGGCCCACTTGAACACTGAAGCTTTCTTT
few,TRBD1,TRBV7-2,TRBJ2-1,CASSHGTGEKFF,TGTGCCAGCAGCCACGGGACAGGGGAGAAGTTCTTC
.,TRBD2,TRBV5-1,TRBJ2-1,CASSSGLAGEGEQFF,TGCGCCAGCAGCTCGGGACTAGCGGGAGAGGGAGAGCAGTTCTTC
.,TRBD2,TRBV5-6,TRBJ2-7,CASSLGTSNYEQYF,TGTGCCAGCAGCTTGGGGACTAGCAACTACGAGCAGTACTTC
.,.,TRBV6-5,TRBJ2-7,CASRGWKSYEQYF,TGTGCCAGCAGGGGGTGGAAGTCCTACGAGCAGTACTTC
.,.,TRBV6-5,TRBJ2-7,CASMNLGRSYEQYF,TGTGCCAGCATGAACCTAGGGCGTTCCTACGAGCAGTACTTC
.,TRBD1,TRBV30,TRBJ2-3,CAWSVQGATDTQYF,TGTGCCTGGAGTGTCCAGGGGGCAACAGATACGCAGTATTTT
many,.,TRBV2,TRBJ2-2,CASSSQGGTGELFF,TGTGCCAGCAGTAGTCAGGGTGGCACCGGGGAGCTGTTTTTT
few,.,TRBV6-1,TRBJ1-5,CASSEALGAGSNQPQHF,TGTGCCAGCAGTGAAGCCCTAGGGGCAGGTAGCAATCAGCCCCAGCATTTT
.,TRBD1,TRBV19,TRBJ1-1,CASSTPDQGQGHTEAFF,TGTGCCAGTAGTACCCCCGATCAAGGACAGGGGCACACTGAAGCTTTCTTT
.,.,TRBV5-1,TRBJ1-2,CASFEWGYGYTF,TGCGCCAGCTTTGAGTGGGGCTATGGCTACACCTTC
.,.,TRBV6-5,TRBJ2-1,CASSHRVDEQFF,TGTGCCAGCAGTCACAGGGTAGACGAGCAGTTCTTC
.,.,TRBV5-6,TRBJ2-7,CASSFSETYEQYF,TGTGCCAGCAGCTTTTCAGAAACCTACGAGCAGTACTTC
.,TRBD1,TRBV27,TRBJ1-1,CASSLSVFRDRRGDTEAFF,TGTGCCAGCAGTCTAAGTGTCTTTAGGGACAGGCGAGGGGACACTGAAGCTTTCTTT
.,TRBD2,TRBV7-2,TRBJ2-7,CASSTTSGGAEQYF,TGTGCCAGCAGTACGACTAGCGGGGGGGCCGAGCAGTACTTC
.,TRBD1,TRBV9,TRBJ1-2,CASSARGQGYGYTF,TGTGCCAGCAGCGCGAGGGGACAGGGATACGGCTACACCTTC